A single sample is the source of the 20 T cell receptor beta chains below, sequenced in a study of cytomegalovirus exposure and HLA in healthy donors. Researchers ran the PCR with 60 Vbeta and 13 Jbeta primers. Measured with immunoSEQ multiplex PCR; TCRdb has only the in-frame clones, and not every one. The sample carries 100,000 to 150,000 clones, 75% to 85% recorded once. Sequenced input: PBMCs. The receptors derive from a girl aged 2 to 10 in good health and CMV-seronegative.

CDR3 loop: CAWRTSGGGRWGFF. The CDR3, as DNA: TGTGCCTGGAGGACTAGCGGGGGTGGACGGTGGGGGTTCTTC. The chain is built from TRBV30 and TRBJ2-1, with 12 positions matching TRBD2. CDR1 GTSNPN and CDR2 SVGIG come from the germline V gene (reference sequence). The CDR3 loop spans 14 amino acids. Germline trimming cut 3 bases from V and 15 bases from J; bases unmatched to any gene: 12.

Remarks on this clone: Within the sample, other DNA sequences also encode this same CDR3. As DNA, the CDR3 is TGCAGCGTAGAGTACTCTGGGGCCAACGTCCTGACTTTC. It encodes CSVEYSGANVLTF. This chain joins TRBV29-1 and TRBJ2-6; D ambiguous. V lost 6 bases and J 0 bases, leaving 6 bases between the germline ends. Germline CDR1 and CDR2: SQVTM and ANQGSEA. The CDR3 sequence is 13 residues long.

The chain carries TRBV28 and TRBJ2-5; the match to TRBD1 covers 8 bases. This CDR3 is built from 15 residues. The germline V gene encodes CDR1 MDHEN and CDR2 SYDVKM. Losses at the gene ends were 6 bases for V and 1 base for J; bases not matched to a gene: 7. CDR3 in DNA: TGTGCCAGCAGACCGGCGCAGGGGGCCCAAGAGACCCAGTACTTC. This encodes CASRPAQGAQETQYF.

In nucleotides, the CDR3 is TGTGCCATCAGTGAGTCTATACTAGCCACAGATACGCAGTATTTT. Translating it yields CAISESILATDTQYF. The chain uses TRBV10-3 and TRBJ2-3; TRBD2 might be the D (6 bases). The germline gives CDR1 ENHRY, CDR2 SYGVKD. V shed 0 bases and J shed 2 bases, with 9 bases lying between them. The CDR3 is 15 residues long.

The rearrangement uses TRBV4-3 and TRBJ2-3; D unresolved. The CDR3 is 14 residues long. The germline CDR1 and CDR2 sequences are LGHNA and YSLEER. V gave up 0 bases and J gave up 3 bases, with 7 bases separating them. Here the CDR3 reads CASSQDRRTDTQYF. DNA of the CDR3: TGCGCCAGCAGCCAAGATCGTAGAACAGATACGCAGTATTTT.

This clone came up once. J is TRBJ2-5 and V is TRBV28, with D possibly being TRBD1 (6 bases). Trimming pared 5 bases from V and 7 bases from J, leaving 26 bases between. CDR3 length: 17 residues. CDR1 and CDR2 from the germline V gene are MDHEN and SYDVKM. This chain's CDR3 is CASSLIKSGATEGTQYF. The DNA for the CDR3 is TGTGCCAGCAGTCTTATCAAATCAGGGGCAACTGAGGGGACCCAGTACTTC.

This clone has only a few counts. The CDR3 sequence: CAISAEDRAGETQYF. In nucleotides, the CDR3 is TGTGCCATCAGTGCCGAAGACAGGGCGGGGGAGACCCAGTACTTC. The V gene is TRBV10-3, the J gene TRBJ2-5; TRBD1 might be the D (7 bases). This CDR3 spans 15 amino acids. The V and J ends lost 4 bases and 5 bases respectively, with 17 bases between them. Germline CDR1 ENHRY, CDR2 SYGVKD.

The chain is built from TRBV15 and TRBJ1-1, with a possible D match to TRBD1 (5 bases). The CDR3 consists of 15 residues. The germline V and J ends were trimmed by 3 bases and 1 base, with 12 bases remaining between them. Germline loops: CDR1 LNHNV, CDR2 YYDKDF (reference sequence). The CDR3 is CATSRTTAPNTEAFF. CDR3 DNA sequence: TGTGCCACCAGCAGGACGACAGCCCCGAACACTGAAGCTTTCTTT.

This sequence joins TRBV4-2 and TRBJ2-7, with 7 positions matching TRBD1. Germline CDR1 is LGHNA and CDR2 is YNFKEQ. The CDR3 spans 15 residues. V dropped 3 bases and J dropped 6; count of bases not matched to a gene: 11. For the CDR3, the DNA is TGTGCCAGCAGCCAGTACAGTACAGGGGATAGCGAGCAGTACTTC. Its translation: CASSQYSTGDSEQYF.

The chain links TRBV2 to TRBJ1-4, with 7 bases aligning to TRBD1. CDR1 is SNHLY, CDR2 FYNNEI, per germline. V lost 7 bases and J lost 4; bases outside the gene matches: 6. This CDR3 has 14 residues. CDR3 sequence (DNA): TGTGCCAGCACCAAACAGGGGATTAATGAAAAACTGTTTTTT. Protein product: CASTKQGINEKLFF.

The gene calls are TRBV7-9 and TRBJ2-3; 12 bases fit TRBD2. The ends lost 1 base at V and 4 bases at J; junction bases unmatched: 3. From germline, CDR1 is SEHNR and CDR2 FQNEAQ (reference sequence). This CDR3 spans 16 amino acids. The CDR3 is CASSLVLAGGADTQYF. The CDR3 DNA sequence: TGTGCCAGCAGCTTAGTACTAGCGGGGGGCGCAGATACGCAGTATTTT.

The chain couples TRBV16 to TRBJ1-1; D perhaps matches TRBD1 (5 bases). V was pared by 1 base and J by 1 base, with 10 bases between. Germline V gene data show CDR1 as KGHSY and CDR2 as FQNENV. This CDR3 has 15 amino acids. The CDR3 DNA follows: TGTGCCAGCAGCCAATACAAGGGGCGGAACACTGAAGCTTTCTTT. This codes for CASSQYKGRNTEAFF.

The J gene is TRBJ1-2, the V gene TRBV15; 9 nucleotides line up with TRBD1. The germline gives CDR1 LNHNV, CDR2 YYDKDF (reference sequence). J was trimmed by 2 bases and V by 0 bases; bases with no gene match: 10. This CDR3 is 18 amino acids long. In DNA, the CDR3 is TGTGCCACCAGCAGAGATGGGATTAGGACAGGGGAAAACTATGGCTACACCTTC. Translation: CATSRDGIRTGENYGYTF.

The chain employs TRBV28 and TRBJ1-5, with 7 bases that match TRBD1. The CDR3 is 16 amino acids. CDR1 and CDR2 (germline): MDHEN, SYDVKM. Trimming took 5 bases from V and 9 from J; bases not matched to a gene: 16. The CDR3 DNA reads as TGTGCCAGCAGTATCCCCGGGACAGAGGCGTCATGGCCCCAGCATTTT. Its protein product is CASSIPGTEASWPQHF.

V gene TRBV27 combines with J gene TRBJ2-7; 7 positions agree with TRBD1. The CDR3 is made up of 15 amino acids. The V gene end was trimmed by 0 bases and the J gene end by 5 bases; junction bases not matched to a gene: 7. Germline loops: CDR1 MNHEY, CDR2 SMNVEV (reference sequence). CDR3 DNA: TGTGCCAGCAGTTTATCGCACAGGGGATTCGACGAGCAGTACTTC. It codes for CASSLSHRGFDEQYF.

Turning to this clone: At one boundary the junction diverges from the germline segment, which might be a read error. The gene calls are TRBV7-9 and TRBJ1-5; no firm D call. Germline CDR1 is SEHNR and CDR2 is FQNEAQ (reference sequence). The CDR3 runs to 13 residues. The DNA of the CDR3 is TGTTCCAGCAGCTTCAATAGCAATCAGCCCCAGCATTTT. Its protein is CSSSFNSNQPQHF.

This clone was seen just once. The genes are TRBV27 and TRBJ1-4; 8 bases fit TRBD1. Germline CDR1 is MNHEY and CDR2 is SMNVEV (reference sequence). The J segment lost 6 bases and the V segment lost 5 bases, leaving 8 bases of the junction unmatched. The CDR3 extends over 15 amino acids. For the CDR3, the DNA is TGTGCCAGCAGTAACCTCGGGACAGGCCATGAAAAACTGTTTTTT. It codes for CASSNLGTGHEKLFF.

This CDR3 reads CASRPAGPGGDQPQHF. CDR3 bases: TGTGCCAGCAGACCTGCAGGTCCCGGCGGGGATCAGCCCCAGCATTTT. The J gene is TRBJ1-5, the V gene TRBV28; D is ambiguous. CDR1 is MDHEN and CDR2 is SYDVKM in the germline V gene. V was trimmed by 6 bases and J by 5 bases, leaving 20 bases between them. This CDR3 is built from 16 residues.

The chain is built from TRBV27 and TRBJ1-1; 9 bases match TRBD1. V trimming: 3 bases; J trimming: 8 bases; junction bases outside the gene matches: 1. The CDR3 has 12 residues. Germline CDR1 reads MNHEY; CDR2 reads SMNVEV (reference sequence). CDR3 loop: CASSFTGGEAFF. The CDR3 DNA is TGTGCCAGCAGTTTTACAGGGGGCGAAGCTTTCTTT.

The chain carries TRBV6-5 and TRBJ1-5; TRBD1 agrees at 8 bases. The CDR3 loop spans 15 amino acids. The trim removed 6 bases at V and 2 bases at J, leaving 6 bases unmatched. Germline V gene sequence: CDR1 MNHEY, CDR2 SVGAGI. The CDR3 DNA reads TGTGCCAGCAGCAAGGACAGGGTAGGCAATCAGCCCCAGCATTTT. Amino acids: CASSKDRVGNQPQHF.